Sequencing of this T cell receptor beta chain was carried out in a study of neurological immune-mediated disorders. Study-wide points: HTLV-1-associated myelopathy had the most TCR clonal expansion, while multiple sclerosis had the least, a level that fell below healthy controls.

The sample holds many counts of this clonotype. The antigen remains undetermined. TCRdb reprocessed the 5' RACE reads via MiXCR and lists one record per CDR3 protein. The sample records approximately 58,000 distinct CDR3 sequences, roughly 10% being singletons. Where libraries were unsorted, they were derived from 2 million PBMCs stored at -80 degrees C. V lost 1 base, J lost 0 bases, and 15 bases lay in between. This CDR3 spans 17 amino acids. The sequencing input was PBMCs. This receptor was taken from a man aged 55 to 69 in good health. The rearrangement links TRBV12-3 or TRBV12-4 to TRBJ1-1; no reliable D call. CDR3 nucleotides: TGTGCCAGCAGTTTAGGGCCATCCGAAGGGATGAACACTGAAGCTTTCTTT. Residues: CASSLGPSEGMNTEAFF.